This TCR beta chain was profiled in a study of blood T cell repertoires in COVID-19. Across the whole study: The study drew acute and convalescent COVID-19 samples from the United States, Italy and Spain. PBMCs, B-cell-depleted T cells, or T cells were the source of the cDNA or gDNA that made up the material.

As handled by the study authors: Nucleated cell counts were estimated from reference gene primer amplification. Sequenced by immunoSEQ multiplex PCR; TCRdb stores in-frame clones only, minus some. V and J calls and clone size are those listed in that table; D and trimming were worked out from the DNA. The sample holds roughly 69,000 clones, roughly 90% seen once. This CDR3 contains 15 residues. The V gene lost 6 bases and the J gene lost 7 bases, with 16 bases spanning the gap. Germline V gives CDR1 MNHEY, CDR2 SVGAGI. This receptor was obtained from a man between 50 and 59 years old with active COVID-19. The V and J genes are TRBV6-5 and TRBJ1-6, with D uncertain. The sequenced material came from peripheral blood. The CDR3 nucleotides read TGTGCCAGCAGCCAGACCCGGGTCCGGAATTCACCCCTCCACTTT. Amino acid sequence: CASSQTRVRNSPLHF.